This passage covers 26 T cell receptor beta chains from one sample sequenced in a study of blood T cell repertoires in COVID-19. Sequenced by immunoSEQ multiplex PCR; TCRdb stores in-frame clones only, minus some. The sample carries approximately 100,000 clones, approximately 88% recorded once. Sequenced input: peripheral blood. The source of these receptors is a human donor in a cohort sampled during active COVID-19.

The chain couples TRBV11-2 to TRBJ2-3, with D maybe TRBD2 (7 bases). The CDR3 has 15 amino acids. CDR1 is SGHAT and CDR2 is FQNNGV in the germline V gene. Between the trimmed V and J ends, which lost 1 base and 2 bases, there was a span of 10 bases. CDR3 bases: TGTGCCAGCAGCTTAGCGGGGGGCTACACAGATACGCAGTATTTT. Translated, it gives CASSLAGGYTDTQYF.

This chain links TRBV10-2 with TRBJ1-1, with a possible D match to TRBD1 (5 bases). The length of the CDR3 is 13 residues. Germline CDR1 WSHSY, CDR2 SAAADI. V lost 8 bases to trimming and J lost 5 bases, with 15 bases between them. CDR3: CASAPGHGTEAFF. In DNA, the CDR3 is TGCGCCAGCGCCCCTGGACACGGAACTGAAGCTTTCTTT.

Of note for this clone: Mismatch with germline at one junction end may stem from a read error. This chain connects TRBV5-1 to TRBJ2-2; 9 positions agree with TRBD2. In germline, CDR1 is SGHRS, CDR2 YFSETQ. The CDR3 covers 17 residues. The CDR3 region is CARSLGSRGGNTGELFF. DNA of the CDR3: TGCGCCCGCAGCTTGGGCTCGCGGGGGGGCAACACCGGGGAGCTGTTTTTT.

J is TRBJ2-3 and V is TRBV3-1 (or the pseudogene TRBV3-2); the match to TRBD2 covers 9 bases. Per germline, CDR1 LGHDT and CDR2 YNNKEL (reference sequence). Trimming removed 6 bases from V and 7 bases from J; junction bases left unmatched: 5. The CDR3 runs to 13 residues. CDR3 nucleotide sequence: TGTGCCAGCAGTCCTAGCGGGGCACATACGCAGTATTTT. Its translation: CASSPSGAHTQYF.

V gene TRBV7-2 combines with J gene TRBJ2-7, with 8 bases matching TRBD2. The CDR3 has 13 residues. The V segment lost 5 bases and the J segment 4 bases; nucleotides outside the gene matches: 4. Germline V gives CDR1 SGHTA, CDR2 FQGNSA. The CDR3 protein is CASSHGGGYEQYF. The DNA of the CDR3 is TGTGCCAGCAGCCACGGGGGGGGGTACGAGCAGTACTTC.

This chain joins TRBV5-4 and TRBJ2-5; TRBD2 matches 12 bases. Germline V gene sequence: CDR1 SGHNT, CDR2 YYREEE (reference sequence). The CDR3 extends over 16 amino acids. V trimming: 4 bases; J trimming: 5 bases; junction bases outside the gene matches: 9. The CDR3 DNA is TGTGCCAGCAGCACCGGACTAGCGGGGATCTTCGAGACCCAGTACTTC. Translated, it gives CASSTGLAGIFETQYF.

The rearrangement joins TRBV19 to TRBJ2-7; TRBD2 matches at 7 bases. Germline loops: CDR1 LNHDA, CDR2 SQIVND (reference sequence). Trimming took 10 bases from V and 1 from J; bases not matched to a gene: 7. The CDR3 contains 13 residues. The CDR3 loop reads CATHGGLSYEQYF. The CDR3 DNA reads TGTGCCACCCACGGGGGGTTATCCTACGAGCAGTACTTC. The full variable domain, its missing parts supplied by reference TRBV19 and TRBJ2-7, is DGGITQSPKYLFRKEGQNVTLSCEQNLNHDAMYWYRQDPGQGLRLIYYSQIVNDFQKGDIAEGYSVSREKKESFPLTVTSAQKNPTAFYLCATHGGLSYEQYFGPGTRLTVT.

The rearrangement joins TRBV19 to TRBJ1-2, with D unclear. Germline V gives CDR1 LNHDA, CDR2 SQIVND (reference sequence). CDR3 length: 12 amino acids. The ends were cut back, 5 bases at V and 1 base at J, with 5 bases in the middle. The CDR3 protein is CASSVLNYGYTF. CDR3 in DNA: TGTGCCAGTAGTGTCCTTAACTATGGCTACACCTTC.

The V gene is TRBV12-3 or TRBV12-4, the J gene TRBJ1-2; unclear D gene. V was shortened by 4 bases and J by 7 bases, with 13 bases between the two germline ends. The CDR3 totals 13 residues. The CDR3 nucleotides are TGTGCCAGCAGTTCCCGTGGTGCGGTTGGCTACACCTTC. Translating it yields CASSSRGAVGYTF.

The chain joins TRBV6-2 or TRBV6-3 to TRBJ1-5, with no clear D. The CDR3 contains 14 residues. Germline-derived CDR1 and CDR2 are MNHEY and SVGEGT. Trimming removed 3 bases from V and 1 base from J, with 7 bases in between. For the CDR3, the DNA is TGTGCCAGCAGTTATCTCAGAAGCAATCAGCCCCAGCATTTT. Its protein is CASSYLRSNQPQHF.

The rearrangement links TRBV3-1 (or the pseudogene TRBV3-2) to TRBJ2-3, with D perhaps matching TRBD1 (6 bases). CDR1 is LGHDT, CDR2 YNNKEL, per germline (reference sequence). The CDR3 totals 16 residues. V was trimmed by 4 bases and J by 6 bases, leaving 20 bases between them. The CDR3 nucleotides are TGTGCCAGCAGCCTGGGGACATTGAGAACGTTGGATACGCAGTATTTT. Residues: CASSLGTLRTLDTQYF.

The sample holds a few counts of this clone. V is TRBV18 and J is TRBJ2-1; the match to TRBD1 covers 7 bases. From germline, CDR1 is KGHSH and CDR2 LQKENI. V shed 1 base and J 5 bases; nucleotides not matched to a gene: 5. The length of the CDR3 is 15 residues. The CDR3 DNA reads TGTGCCAGCTCACCACGGGACAGATACAACAATGAGCAGTTCTTC. Translating it yields CASSPRDRYNNEQFF.

This chain links TRBV7-2 with TRBJ2-1; D possibly corresponds to TRBD1 (6 bases). The length of the CDR3 is 17 residues. In germline, CDR1 is SGHTA, CDR2 FQGNSA. Deletions cut 0 bases from V and 7 bases from J, with 19 bases between. CDR3 residues: CASSLAASLGQGNEQFF. Written as DNA, the CDR3 is TGTGCCAGCAGCTTAGCCGCCTCTCTGGGACAAGGTAATGAGCAGTTCTTC.

This clone was seen just once. V gene TRBV29-1 combines with J gene TRBJ2-7; D remains ambiguous. V lost 4 bases and J lost 0, with 10 bases in between. The CDR3 spans 13 residues. CDR1 and CDR2 from the germline V gene are SQVTM and ANQGSEA. The CDR3 nucleotides read TGCAGCGTTGTAGTCGAGAGCTCCTACGAGCAGTACTTC. As protein: CSVVVESSYEQYF.

The rearrangement links TRBV18 to TRBJ2-5; 7 bases match TRBD2. CDR3 length equals 15 residues. Germline-derived CDR1 and CDR2 are KGHSH and LQKENI. V gave up 0 bases and J gave up 1 base; unmatched junction bases: 2. This CDR3 reads CASSPPRGGQETQYF. As DNA, the CDR3 is TGTGCCAGCTCACCACCCCGCGGGGGCCAAGAGACCCAGTACTTC.

This chain uses TRBV21-1 with TRBJ2-4; the tabulated D call, TRBD1, remains unverified against the DNA. TRBV21-1 is assigned pseudogene status. The CDR3 is made up of 18 amino acids. The CDR3 bases are TGTGCCAGCAGCAAAGAAACAGGGCAATCTTTAGCCAAAAACATTCAGTACTTC. Translating it yields CASSKETGQSLAKNIQYF.

This rearrangement joins TRBV5-1 to TRBJ1-1; a weak D match, TRBD1 (5 bases). V lost 0 bases to trimming and J lost 6 bases, with 12 bases between them. The CDR3 covers 14 residues. Germline V gene sequence: CDR1 SGHRS, CDR2 YFSETQ. DNA for the CDR3: TGCGCCAGCAGCTTGGCCGGGACTAAGGCTGAAGCTTTCTTT. This gives the protein CASSLAGTKAEAFF.

The chain recombines TRBV5-6 with TRBJ1-2; 10 nucleotides agree with TRBD1. V shed 3 bases and J 8 bases; nucleotides not matched to a gene: 16. CDR3 size: 17 residues. In germline, CDR1 is SGHDT, CDR2 YYEEEE. CDR3 bases: TGTGCCAGCAGCTCACCAGGTGCGGGACAGGGGATCAGGGGCTACACCTTC. This gives the protein CASSSPGAGQGIRGYTF.

The rearrangement uses TRBV19 and TRBJ2-5, with 8 bases aligning to TRBD1. After removal of 8 bases from V and 5 bases from J, the junction contained 4 bases not matched to a gene. In germline, CDR1 is LNHDA, CDR2 SQIVND (reference sequence). There are 12 residues in the CDR3. The CDR3 bases are TGTGCCAGTGGCTCAGGGGGCGAGACCCAGTACTTC. Its translation is CASGSGGETQYF.

This chain joins TRBV2 and TRBJ1-5; the match to TRBD1 covers 7 bases. With V trimmed by 4 bases and J by 4 bases, 7 bases remained unmatched. CDR1 is SNHLY, CDR2 FYNNEI, per germline. The length of the CDR3 is 15 residues. This CDR3 reads CASSAPPDRNQPQHF. In DNA, the CDR3 is TGTGCCAGCAGTGCCCCTCCGGACAGGAATCAGCCCCAGCATTTT. The full variable domain, its missing parts supplied by reference TRBV2 and TRBJ1-5, is EPEVTQTPSHQVTQMGQEVILRCVPISNHLYFYWYRQILGQKVEFLVSFYNNEISEKSEIFDDQFSVERPDGSNFTLKIRSTKLEDSAMYFCASSAPPDRNQPQHFGDGTRLSIL.

The chain employs TRBV11-3 and TRBJ1-1, with 7 bases aligning to TRBD1. CDR1 SGHNT and CDR2 YENEEA come from the germline V gene. The CDR3 has 12 residues. V shed 4 bases and J 11 bases; nucleotides not matched to a gene: 7. The DNA of the CDR3 is TGTGCCAGCAGCTCGACAGGGTGGGAGGCTTTCTTT. It is translated as CASSSTGWEAFF.

V gene TRBV2 combines with J gene TRBJ1-2, with 8 bases identical to TRBD1. The J segment lost 6 bases and the V segment lost 3 bases, leaving 3 bases of the junction unmatched. Germline V CDR1 and CDR2: SNHLY, FYNNEI. The CDR3 runs to 13 residues. The DNA of the CDR3 is TGTGCCAGCAGTGAGTTGACAGGGGATGGCTACACCTTC. This translates into CASSELTGDGYTF.

The chain is built from TRBV21-1 and TRBJ2-2; the table names TRBD1, a call not compared with the DNA. TRBV21-1 is marked as a pseudogene. The CDR3 has 18 amino acids. The CDR3 spells CASSKVGDRVLNTGELFF. CDR3 nucleotides: TGTGCCAGCAGCAAAGTGGGGGACAGGGTTCTGAACACCGGGGAGCTGTTTTTT.

The V call is TRBV18, the J call TRBJ1-5; 7 nucleotides agree with TRBD1. The CDR3 loop spans 14 amino acids. Per germline, CDR1 KGHSH and CDR2 LQKENI. Trimming took 2 bases from V and 6 from J; bases not matched to a gene: 4. The CDR3 nucleotides read TGTGCCAGCTCACCATCGACAGGGCGTCAGCCCCAGCATTTT. This gives the protein CASSPSTGRQPQHF.

CDR3 sequence: CASSREANTEAFF. For the CDR3, the DNA is TGTGCCAGCAGTCGGGAGGCGAACACTGAAGCTTTCTTT. The gene calls are TRBV2 and TRBJ1-1; D is ambiguous. The germline V gene encodes CDR1 SNHLY and CDR2 FYNNEI. V was shortened by 5 bases and J by 1 base, with 8 bases between the two germline ends. The CDR3 has 13 amino acids.

This chain joins TRBV19 and TRBJ1-5, with 9 bases that match TRBD1. Germline-derived CDR1 and CDR2 are LNHDA and SQIVND (reference sequence). CDR3 length equals 16 residues. V was pared by 4 bases and J by 1 base, with 5 bases of the junction left unmatched. CDR3 loop: CASSTRDRVSNQPQHF. The CDR3 DNA sequence: TGTGCCAGTAGTACCCGGGACAGGGTCAGCAATCAGCCCCAGCATTTT.